The 22 T cell receptor beta chains listed next were all sequenced from one sample in a study of tumor and adjacent non-tumor tissue in lung cancer. The template was RNA from unsorted bulk tissue. More than 3 cm separated this lung sample from the edge of the tumor. A modified ARM-PCR protocol with three rounds of nested PCR amplified TCRbeta. TCRdb re-called the multiplex PCR reads through MiXCR, storing one row per CDR3 protein. The table lists roughly 90,000 distinct CDR3 sequences, around 76% of them singletons. The sample was distant non-tumor lung tissue. The receptors stem from a woman between 45 and 65 years old with non-small cell lung cancer.

This chain joins TRBV12-3 or TRBV12-4 and TRBJ1-1; D perhaps matches TRBD1 (5 bases). Trimming stripped 6 bases from V and 0 bases from J, with 11 bases between. The CDR3 runs to 14 residues. The chain's CDR3 is CASRQAGLNTEAFF. For the CDR3, the DNA is TGTGCCAGCAGACAGGCAGGGCTGAACACTGAAGCTTTCTTT.

Comments on this clonotype: An end of the junction does not agree with germline; a read error may underlie this. This chain uses TRBV12-3 or TRBV12-4 with TRBJ2-3, with 7 bases identical to TRBD1. There are 14 residues in the CDR3. CDR3 DNA: TGTGCCAGCGGGACGGACAGGAGCACAGATATGCAGTATTTT. It translates to CASGTDRSTDMQYF.

The rearrangement uses TRBV10-2 and TRBJ2-7; 8 bases align to TRBD2. Germline loops: CDR1 WSHSY, CDR2 SAAADI. The CDR3 loop spans 14 amino acids. V dropped 11 bases and J dropped 2; count of bases not matched to a gene: 11. CDR3: CACNIAGKAYEQYF. The CDR3 coding sequence is TGCGCCTGCAATATAGCGGGAAAGGCCTACGAGCAGTACTTC.

Concerning this clonotype: Germline and junction disagree at one end, which may indicate a read error. V gene TRBV4-1 combines with J gene TRBJ2-7; no reliable D call. This CDR3 region has 15 residues. Germline CDR1 MGHRA, CDR2 YSYEKL. The DNA for the CDR3 is TGCGCCAGCAACCATAGACAATCGACCTCCTACAAGCAGTACTTC. This translates into CASNHRQSTSYKQYF.

As for this clonotype: The junction and the germline gene differ at one end; a read error may be behind it. V is TRBV6-2 or TRBV6-3 and J is TRBJ2-2; the D call may be TRBD1 or TRBD2 (5 bases each). This CDR3 comprises 16 residues. Germline V gene sequence: CDR1 MNHEY, CDR2 SVGEGT. The CDR3 DNA is TGTGCCAACAGTCACCTTGGACACAGGCTAACCGGGGAACTGTTTTTT. Translating it yields CANSHLGHRLTGELFF.

A remark on this clonotype: One junction end disagrees with the germline gene, perhaps due to a read error. The chain is built from TRBV11-2 and TRBJ2-1, with D perhaps TRBD2 (6 bases). From germline, CDR1 is SGHAT and CDR2 FQNNGV. The CDR3 is made up of 15 amino acids. CDR3 nucleotides: TGTGCGAGCAGCCCACGGGACTCAGGTATCAATGGGCAGCTCTTC. It is translated as CASSPRDSGINGQLF.

With regard to this clonotype: A read error may account for a junction end that differs from germline. This CDR3 reads CATSHVNNMQLF. In nucleotides, the CDR3 is TGTGCCACGTCCCATGTCAACAATATGCAGCTCTTC. This chain uses TRBV11-1 with TRBJ2-1; the D is unclear. CDR1 is SGHAT and CDR2 is FQDESV in the germline V gene (reference sequence). This CDR3 comprises 12 residues.

This clonotype was seen many times. The J gene is TRBJ1-1, the V gene TRBV16; tentatively, D is TRBD1 (5 bases). V was clipped by 5 bases and J by 3 bases, with 13 bases between them. This CDR3 spans 14 amino acids. From germline, CDR1 is KGHSY and CDR2 FQNENV. The CDR3: CASSSDRGHTEAFF. CDR3 DNA sequence: TGTGCCAGCAGCTCGGATAGGGGTCACACTGAAGCTTTCTTT.

This clonotype was counted a single time. One end of the junction does not line up with germline, which may come from a read error. The chain uses TRBV12-3 or TRBV12-4 and TRBJ1-1; D gene ambiguous. The CDR3 has 14 residues. CDR3 DNA sequence: TGTGTCAGCAGTAGAACAGCCTTGAACACTGAAGCTTTCTTT. This sequence encodes CVSSRTALNTEAFF.

Only one count was recorded for this clonotype. Sequence at one end of the junction differs from germline and may be a read error. The gene calls are TRBV29-1 and TRBJ2-5; D is perhaps TRBD1 or TRBD2 (5 bases each). The CDR3 contains 12 residues. Germline V gene data show CDR1 as SQVTM and CDR2 as ANQGSEA. The CDR3 protein is CRVGGGQETQYF. CDR3 DNA sequence: TGCAGGGTTGGTGGGGGCCAAGAGACCCAGTACTTC.

This clonotype was counted at least ten times. This chain's CDR3 is CSARPTPSATPYNEQFF. The CDR3 nucleotides read TGCAGTGCTAGACCCACCCCTAGCGCGACCCCCTACAATGAGCAGTTCTTC. The chain combines TRBV20-1 with TRBJ2-1, with D tentatively TRBD2 (6 bases). CDR3 size: 17 residues. Per germline, CDR1 DFQATT and CDR2 SNEGSKA (reference sequence). The V and J ends lost 2 bases and 2 bases respectively, with 19 bases between them.

This clonotype has at least ten counts. The rearrangement joins TRBV14 to TRBJ2-1, with D perhaps TRBD1 or TRBD2 (5 bases each). Germline V gene data show CDR1 as SGHDN and CDR2 as FVKESK. Deletions cut 2 bases from V and 7 bases from J, with 15 bases between. The CDR3 covers 15 residues. CDR3 sequence: CASSQIPGPGNEQFF. CDR3 nucleotide sequence: TGTGCCAGCAGCCAAATACCGGGACCAGGGAATGAGCAGTTCTTC.

On this clonotype: One end of the junction is discordant with germline, which a read error may explain. The chain employs TRBV6-5 and TRBJ1-2; no definite D call. The CDR3 totals 11 residues. CDR1 is MNHEY and CDR2 is SVGAGI in the germline V gene. DNA of the CDR3: TGTGCCATCATCGGGAACTATGGCTATACCTTC. It yields the protein CAIIGNYGYTF.

With respect to this clonotype: A much bigger clone sits one base away, suggesting this may be a read error. In this CDR3 the conserved last residue, phenylalanine or tryptophan, is missing, so a read error is likely. The rearrangement links TRBV6-1 to TRBJ2-5; D is unclear. V lost 1 base to trimming and J lost 0 bases, with 12 bases between them. Germline CDR1 and CDR2: MNHNS and SASEGT. The CDR3 has 16 residues. The CDR3 spells CASSEGKYAYQETQYS. CDR3 coding DNA: TGTGCCAGCAGTGAAGGAAAGTATGCCTACCAAGAGACCCAGTACTCC.

Concerning this clonotype itself: At one end the junction does not follow the germline gene, possibly because of a read error. The chain joins TRBV29-1 to TRBJ1-1; unclear D gene. Germline V gene data show CDR1 as SQVTM and CDR2 as ANQGSEA. The CDR3 is made up of 13 amino acids. The CDR3 DNA sequence: TGCAGCGTTGAGAATGAGACGAACACTGAAGCTTTCTTC. Its protein product is CSVENETNTEAFF.

Details on this clonotype: A read error may produce the germline difference seen at one junction end. The V call is TRBV6-5, the J call TRBJ1-6; the D is unclear. The CDR3 consists of 17 residues. Per germline, CDR1 MNHEY and CDR2 SVGAGI. CDR3 nucleotide sequence: TGTGCCAGCAGTGGGAGCTGGGCGAGCTCCTATAATCCACCCCTCCACTTT. Its translation is CASSGSWASSYNPPLHF.

A word on this clonotype: Its ends do not fully match the called genes, so a read error is possible. The gene calls are TRBV6-2 or TRBV6-3 and TRBJ2-5; no firm D call. The germline V gene encodes CDR1 MNHEY and CDR2 SVGEGT. CDR3 size: 14 residues. CDR3 in DNA: TGTGCCAGCAGCCGCGGAGCAGGTCAAGAGTCCCAGTACTTC. Protein sequence: CASSRGAGQESQYF.

Regarding this clonotype: An end of the junction differs from the germline gene, which may be a read error. The V call is TRBV20-1, the J call TRBJ2-1; TRBD2 is a possible D gene (6 bases). Per the germline V gene, CDR1 is DFQATT and CDR2 is SNEGSKA (reference sequence). CDR3 length: 15 residues. CDR3 nucleotide sequence: TGCAGTGCTGGAGGACTATCTATCTCCTACATTGAGCAGTTCTTC. Its translation is CSAGGLSISYIEQFF.

As concerns this clonotype: In this CDR3 the conserved last residue, phenylalanine or tryptophan, is missing, so a read error is likely. The limits of the CDR3 on the DNA are not certain, so only TCRdb's listed CDR3 is given. The gene calls are TRBV6-5 and TRBJ2-7; the table names TRBD2, a call not compared with the DNA. Germline assignment: CDR1 MNHEY and CDR2 SVGAGI. The CDR3 region is 14 residues in length, termini included. CDR3 in amino acids: CASSFSGRVGERYY.

In the case of this clonotype: A read error may be the cause here, since a much bigger clone is one base away. The chain uses TRBV5-1 and TRBJ2-7, with D unclear. CDR1 and CDR2 (germline): SGHRS, YFSETQ. CDR3 length: 14 amino acids. In DNA form, the CDR3 reads TGCGTCAGCAGCTACCGGTCCAACTCCTACGAGCCGTACTTC. Protein: CVSSYRSNSYEPYF.

This clonotype was found many times. The V and J genes are TRBV6-1 and TRBJ1-3, with D maybe TRBD1 (5 bases). The length of the CDR3 is 16 residues. V was shortened by 4 bases and J by 6 bases, with 19 bases between the two germline ends. Germline CDR1 MNHNS, CDR2 SASEGT. The CDR3 here is CASSVGHSPFENTIYF. DNA for the CDR3: TGTGCCAGCAGTGTCGGACACAGCCCCTTCGAAAACACCATATATTTT.

This clonotype was observed at least ten times. Sequence at one end of the junction differs from germline and may be a read error. V is TRBV29-1 and J is TRBJ1-2; D ambiguous. The V gene's germline CDR1 is SQVTM and CDR2 ANQGSEA. This CDR3 has 13 amino acids. CDR3 sequence reads: CSVEDAGSLGYTF. The DNA for the CDR3 is TGCAGCGTCGAAGACGCCGGGAGCCTTGGCTACACCTTC. Supplemented by reference TRBV29-1 and TRBJ1-2, the full variable domain reads SAVISQKPSRDICQRGTSLTIQCQVDSQVTMMFWYRQQPGQSLTLIATANQGSEATYESGFVIDKFPISRPNLTFSTLTVSNMSPEDSSIYLCSVEDAGSLGYTFGSGTRLTVV.